The 30 T cell receptor beta chains below were found in one sample sequenced in a study of molecular identifiers for immune sequencing clone quantification. MiXCR, run by TCRdb on the PCR reads, gives a single entry per CDR3 protein. The repertoire holds around 480,000 distinct CDR3 sequences, with about a quarter as singletons. The sample consisted of naive CD8+ T cells from blood, with Jurkat cell RNA spiked in. Subset: FACS-sorted CD8+CD4-CCR7+CD45RA+ naive T cells. The receptors here all came from a human donor in good health. Some libraries in this study had Jurkat cell RNA spiked in.

This clonotype was recorded at least ten times. The J gene is TRBJ2-3, the V gene TRBV7-6; either TRBD1 or TRBD2 may supply D (5 bases each). The CDR3 contains 15 residues. Germline CDR1 reads SGHVS; CDR2 reads FNYEAQ. Trimming took 4 bases from V and 6 from J, leaving 17 bases between them. CDR3 DNA: TGTGCCAGCAGCTCCCTTGCAGGGAGTTACGATACGCAGTATTTT. As protein: CASSSLAGSYDTQYF.

In its sample, this clonotype was seen a few times. V and J are TRBV28 and TRBJ2-7; D is unresolved. This CDR3 has 14 amino acids. The ends were cut back, 2 bases at V and 0 bases at J, with 8 bases in the middle. Germline lookup yields CDR1 MDHEN and CDR2 SYDVKM. Here the CDR3 DNA reads TGTGCCAGCAGTTTAAGTCATCCCTCCTACGAGCAGTACTTC. Protein: CASSLSHPSYEQYF.

As DNA, the CDR3 is TGCAGTGCCGGACAGCAGAACACCGGGGAGCTGTTTTTT. Its protein is CSAGQQNTGELFF. J is TRBJ2-2 and V is TRBV20-1; D is perhaps TRBD1 (6 bases). The CDR3 length is 13 residues. Germline CDR1 DFQATT, CDR2 SNEGSKA (reference sequence). With 6 bases removed from V and 1 base from J, the gap between germline ends came to 9 bases.

This chain connects TRBV7-9 to TRBJ2-7; D may be TRBD1 (7 bases). Germline CDR1 and CDR2: SEHNR and FQNEAQ (reference sequence). Deletions cut 1 base from V and 3 bases from J, with 10 bases between. The CDR3 loop spans 14 amino acids. This chain's CDR3 is CASSLVQGGYEQYF. The CDR3 nucleotides are TGTGCCAGCAGCTTAGTCCAGGGGGGCTACGAGCAGTACTTC.

On this clonotype itself: A read error may explain this, as a much larger clone is one base away. This chain uses TRBV6-2 or TRBV6-3 with TRBJ2-3; 12 bases agree with TRBD2. Germline CDR1 and CDR2: MNHEY and SVGEGT. This CDR3 has 16 residues. The CDR3 region is CASSYWTSGTTETQYF. The DNA of the CDR3 is TGTGCCAGCAGTTACTGGACTAGCGGGACCACAGAAACGCAGTATTTT.

CDR3 DNA sequence: TGTGCCAGCAGCCGGGAGCGGACCAATGAGCAGTTCTTC. This encodes CASSRERTNEQFF. V and J are TRBV7-9 and TRBJ2-1, with D possibly TRBD2 on 6 matching bases. Germline V CDR1 and CDR2: SEHNR, FQNEAQ (reference sequence). The CDR3 is 13 amino acids. V lost 5 bases to trimming and J lost 6 bases, with 11 bases between them.

The CDR3 is CASSQGTSGIYEQFF. The CDR3 bases are TGCGCCAGCAGCCAAGGTACTAGCGGGATCTATGAGCAGTTCTTC. The V gene is TRBV4-3, the J gene TRBJ2-1; 10 nucleotides match TRBD2. After removal of 1 base from V and 8 bases from J, the junction contained 5 bases not matched to a gene. The germline V gene encodes CDR1 LGHNA and CDR2 YSLEER. The CDR3 is 15 residues long.

The table lists this clonotype with a few counts. The chain recombines TRBV30 with TRBJ1-2, with D uncertain. The V and J ends lost 0 bases and 8 bases respectively, with 19 bases between them. The germline gives CDR1 GTSNPN, CDR2 SVGIG (reference sequence). The CDR3 has 15 residues. Here the CDR3 reads CAWSVSLSPSWGYTF. CDR3 nucleotides: TGTGCCTGGAGTGTTTCTCTGTCGCCAAGTTGGGGCTACACCTTC. Full variable domain (missing parts from reference TRBV30 and TRBJ1-2): SQTIHQWPATLVQPVGSPLSLECTVEGTSNPNLYWYRQAAGRGLQLLFYSVGIGQISSEVPQNLSASRPQDRQFILSSKKLLLSDSGFYLCAWSVSLSPSWGYTFGSGTRLTVV.

With respect to this clonotype: One junction end disagrees with the germline gene, perhaps due to a read error. The gene calls are TRBV19 and TRBJ2-3, with 8 nucleotides matching TRBD1. Germline V lookup: CDR1 LNHDA, CDR2 SQIVND (reference sequence). CDR3 length: 16 amino acids. The CDR3 nucleotides are TGTGCCAGTAGTCTCTCCAGGGGGCGAAGCACAGATACGCGGTATTTT. It encodes CASSLSRGRSTDTRYF.

Points on this clonotype: At one of its ends the junction is not consistent with the germline gene, which may arise from a read error. The chain joins TRBV5-3 to TRBJ2-3; D ambiguous. Being an ORF, TRBV5-3 has a function that is uncertain. The CDR3 covers 15 residues. DNA for the CDR3: TGTGCCAGCAGCTTGTCTCCAGCTAGCACAGATACGCAGTATTTT. This gives the protein CASSLSPASTDTQYF.

Details on this clonotype: A clone one base away is much larger, so this may be a read error. The chain combines TRBV4-2 with TRBJ2-3; D is ambiguous. This CDR3 has 19 residues. V lost 0 bases, J lost 4 bases, and 23 bases lay in between. The germline V gene encodes CDR1 LGHNA and CDR2 YNFKEQ. This chain's CDR3 is CASSQDSVQTLCAADTQYF. CDR3 bases: TGTGCCAGCAGCCAAGATTCCGTACAAACCCTTTGCGCCGCAGATACGCAGTATTTT.

This clonotype was counted between two and nine times. V and J are TRBV5-8 and TRBJ1-5; no firm D call. Germline V gene sequence: CDR1 SGHTS, CDR2 YDEGEE. Trimming removed 4 bases from V and 3 bases from J, with 11 bases in between. The CDR3 is 14 residues long. The CDR3 loop is CASSLRANNQPQHF. The CDR3 DNA reads as TGTGCCAGCAGCCTCCGGGCCAACAATCAGCCCCAGCATTTT.

As concerns this clonotype: An end of the junction differs from the germline gene, which may be a read error. The V gene is TRBV7-9, the J gene TRBJ2-3; D is possibly TRBD2 (7 bases). The CDR3 covers 17 residues. The V gene's germline CDR1 is SEHNR and CDR2 FQNEAQ (reference sequence). The CDR3 nucleotides read TGTGCCAGCAGCTTAGGCGTAGGCGGGGGCCAATCAGATGCGCAGTATTTT. Its translation is CASSLGVGGGQSDAQYF.

The V gene is TRBV3-1, the J gene TRBJ1-1; D is unclear. V dropped 1 base and J dropped 4 bases, with 7 bases sitting between them. CDR1 LGHDT and CDR2 YNNKEL come from the germline V gene (reference sequence). This CDR3 region has 13 residues. CDR3 coding DNA: TGTGCCAGCAGCCAAGCGGGGTTCACTGAAGCTTTCTTT. Translated: CASSQAGFTEAFF.

This clonotype was found a few times. The rearrangement links TRBV3-1 to TRBJ2-5; D is ambiguous. V was trimmed by 6 bases and J by 2 bases, leaving 10 bases between them. CDR1 and CDR2 from the germline V gene are LGHDT and YNNKEL (reference sequence). The CDR3 loop spans 13 amino acids. The CDR3 region is CASSHSTQETQYF. CDR3 nucleotides: TGTGCCAGCAGTCATTCTACTCAAGAGACCCAGTACTTC.

There are many counts of this clonotype. This chain uses TRBV9 with TRBJ2-7; no clear D. Germline lookup yields CDR1 SGDLS and CDR2 YYNGEE. The CDR3 loop spans 11 amino acids. Trimming stripped 5 bases from V and 3 bases from J, with 6 bases between. DNA for the CDR3: TGTGCCAGCAGTGCAGGCTACGAGCAGTACTTC. Amino acids: CASSAGYEQYF.

In its sample, this clonotype was seen a few times. The chain employs TRBV12-3 or TRBV12-4 and TRBJ2-5, with D perhaps being TRBD1 or TRBD2 (5 bases each). The CDR3 length is 13 residues. Trimming left V 6 bases short and J 5 bases short, with 13 bases between. The DNA of the CDR3 is TGTGCCAGCAGCGAGGGACGGGCGGAGACCCAGTACTTC. Translating gives CASSEGRAETQYF.

This clonotype came up many times. The chain carries TRBV20-1 and TRBJ2-7, with TRBD2 matching 14 bases. This CDR3 has 15 amino acids. From germline, CDR1 is DFQATT and CDR2 SNEGSKA (reference sequence). Trimming at V came to 4 bases and at J to 7 bases, leaving 9 bases not matched to a gene. The CDR3 protein is CSAIPGLAGADEQYF. The CDR3, as DNA: TGCAGTGCTATACCGGGACTAGCGGGAGCGGATGAGCAGTACTTC.

This chain joins TRBV19 and TRBJ2-3; D possibly corresponds to TRBD2 (5 bases). This CDR3 comprises 12 residues. The germline V and J ends were trimmed by 1 base and 8 bases, with 7 bases remaining between them. Looked up from germline, CDR1 is LNHDA and CDR2 is SQIVND (reference sequence). CDR3 DNA: TGTGCCAGTAGTATAGGCGAGGGTACGCAGTATTTT. Its translation is CASSIGEGTQYF.

A note on this clonotype: A junction end diverges from the germline sequence, so it may reflect a read error. This chain connects TRBV6-2 or TRBV6-3 to TRBJ2-4, with D maybe TRBD1 (7 bases). CDR1 and CDR2 (germline): MNHEY, SVGEGT. The CDR3 consists of 13 residues. The CDR3 DNA reads TGTGCCGGCAGTGCGACAGGGAGGTACATTCAGTACTTC. Its translation is CAGSATGRYIQYF.

This clonotype was detected only a few times. The chain has TRBV6-2 or TRBV6-3 and TRBJ2-7; 9 nucleotides align to TRBD1. CDR1 and CDR2 (germline): MNHEY, SVGEGT. CDR3 length equals 15 residues. Trimming took 7 bases from V and 0 from J; bases not matched to a gene: 7. The CDR3 protein is CASNPPGQGSYEQYF. The CDR3 bases are TGTGCCAGCAATCCTCCGGGACAGGGCTCCTACGAGCAGTACTTC.

This rearrangement joins TRBV2 to TRBJ1-1; D ambiguous. From germline, CDR1 is SNHLY and CDR2 FYNNEI. CDR3 size: 19 residues. Between the trimmed V and J ends, which lost 1 base and 1 base, there was a span of 22 bases. CDR3 sequence reads: CASSEDSARSRPPNTEAFF. CDR3 DNA: TGTGCCAGCAGTGAAGATTCTGCCCGCAGTCGCCCTCCGAACACTGAAGCTTTCTTT.

Points on this clonotype: Its ends do not fully match the called genes, so a read error is possible. J is TRBJ2-2 and V is TRBV4-3; TRBD2 is a possible D gene (7 bases). CDR3 size: 16 residues. Germline-derived CDR1 and CDR2 are LGHNA and YSLEER. CDR3 bases: TGCGCCCGCAGCCCAAGGGTAGAGGGGGGGACCGGGGAGCTGTTTTTT. As protein: CARSPRVEGGTGELFF.

The chain combines TRBV5-8 with TRBJ1-5; TRBD1 might be the D (5 bases). V lost 0 bases and J 11 bases, leaving 18 bases between the germline ends. The CDR3 is made up of 15 amino acids. The germline V gene has CDR1 SGHTS and CDR2 YDEGEE. The CDR3 protein is CASSLAGIPISTQHF. The DNA for the CDR3 is TGTGCCAGCAGCTTGGCAGGGATCCCTATCAGCACCCAGCATTTT.

The chain joins TRBV19 to TRBJ1-5, with no clear D. V was trimmed by 2 bases and J by 0 bases, leaving 8 bases between them. CDR1 and CDR2 (germline): LNHDA, SQIVND (reference sequence). The CDR3 is made up of 15 amino acids. The CDR3 region has the DNA TGTGCCAGTAGTATAATCCTGTATAGCAATCAGCCCCAGCATTTT. Protein sequence: CASSIILYSNQPQHF.

This rearrangement joins TRBV6-5 to TRBJ2-3; no firm D call. The CDR3 loop spans 11 amino acids. V dropped 6 bases and J dropped 6 bases, with 7 bases sitting between them. Germline assignment: CDR1 MNHEY and CDR2 SVGAGI. The CDR3 nucleotides read TGTGCCAGCAGAAGGGTCGATACGCAGTATTTT. This gives the protein CASRRVDTQYF.

In the case of this clonotype: Since a much larger clone is just one base distant, this may be a read error. The genes are TRBV29-1 and TRBJ1-1; D call uncertain. The ends were cut back, 2 bases at V and 4 bases at J, with 8 bases in the middle. CDR3 length equals 12 residues. CDR1 is SQVTM and CDR2 is ANQGSEA in the germline V gene. DNA of the CDR3: TGCAGCGTTGAATCTCTAGGCACTGAAGCTTTCTTT. This translates into CSVESLGTEAFF.

This clonotype was counted many times. V and J are TRBV4-1 and TRBJ2-7, with D possibly called TRBD1 or TRBD2 (5 bases each). V dropped 4 bases and J dropped 2 bases, with 12 bases sitting between them. CDR3 length: 14 residues. Germline V gene data show CDR1 as MGHRA and CDR2 as YSYEKL. The CDR3: CASSPGPGAYEQYF. CDR3 DNA: TGCGCCAGCAGCCCGGGACCTGGAGCCTACGAGCAGTACTTC.

Concerning this clonotype itself: A clone one base away is much larger, so this may be a read error. The conserved phenylalanine or tryptophan is not found at the CDR3 terminus, so this likely reflects a read error. This rearrangement joins TRBV5-5 to TRBJ2-4; tentatively, D is TRBD1 (6 bases). There are 13 residues in the CDR3. The V gene's germline CDR1 is SGHKS and CDR2 YYEKEE (reference sequence). The V and J ends lost 0 bases and 5 bases respectively, with 6 bases between them. CDR3: CASSLGTENIQYL. The CDR3 DNA reads TGTGCCAGCAGCTTGGGGACAGAAAACATTCAGTACCTC.

With regard to this clonotype: Possible read error: a much larger clone is one base away. Since the CDR3 does not end with the conserved phenylalanine or tryptophan, this likely comes from a read error. This chain uses TRBV7-9 with TRBJ2-7; perhaps TRBD1 as D (6 bases). The V gene lost 5 bases and the J gene lost 2 bases, with 19 bases spanning the gap. The CDR3 length is 16 residues. The germline V gene encodes CDR1 SEHNR and CDR2 FQNEAQ (reference sequence). CDR3 loop: CASSLSPGQRTYEQYS. The DNA for the CDR3 is TGTGCCAGCAGCCTCTCCCCGGGACAACGTACCTACGAGCAGTACTCC.